The sequence of this T cell receptor beta chain was determined in a study of cytomegalovirus exposure and HLA in healthy donors. Across the study: Unique TCRs from HLA-typed donors, roughly 89 million of them, were held in an early data release.

The PCR was carried out with 60 Vbeta primers and 13 Jbeta primers. Repertoires were generated with immunoSEQ multiplex PCR, while TCRdb's copy carries only in-frame clones and drops some. The table records 90,000 to 120,000 clones, 79% of them present only once. The germline V gene encodes CDR1 LNHNV and CDR2 YYDKDF (reference sequence). Trimming took off 1 base at V and 0 bases at J, with 7 bases between the two ends. The CDR3 is 15 amino acids. The receptor was isolated from a female donor in good health and CMV-seropositive. The material sequenced was PBMCs. The rearrangement uses TRBV15 and TRBJ1-5; weak D call: TRBD1 (5 bases). In DNA, the CDR3 is TGTGCCACCAGCAGAGGGGGGGTTAGCAATCAGCCCCAGCATTTT. Translating it yields CATSRGGVSNQPQHF. The full variable domain, in which reference TRBV15 and TRBJ1-5 provide the parts outside the CDR3, is DAMVIQNPRYQVTQFGKPVTLSCSQTLNHNVMYWYQQKSSQAPKLLFHYYDKDFNNEADTPDNFQSRRPNTSFCFLDIRSPGLGDTAMYLCATSRGGVSNQPQHFGDGTRLSIL.